This T cell receptor (beta chain) was profiled in a study of beta chain features in type 1 diabetes. Study in general: Comparable age, gender and cell yields were observed in patients relative to healthy donors. Taken together, all samples contributed approximately 110,000,000 examined sorted cells. Notes on the study in general: The similarity of naive, central memory and Treg TCRB repertoires appeared greater among patients than among healthy donors.

The CDR3 runs 14 residues. Germline V CDR1 and CDR2: SQVTM, ANQGSEA. V lost 4 bases to trimming and J lost 1 base; unmatched junction nucleotides: 2. Turning to this clone: No antigen is known for it.

The investigators reverse transcribed all of the isolated RNA, so they sequenced expressed TCRB transcripts. The repertoire was sequenced with immunoSEQ multiplex PCR; TCRdb's copy has only in-frame clones and lacks some. The table lists about 150,000 clones, around 10% of them singletons, with roughly 2% in the top ten. This chain uses TRBV29-1 with TRBJ2-2, with TRBD1 identical over 8 bases. This receptor was obtained from a man between 18 and 35 years old in good health. Sequencing was carried out using central memory CD4+ T cells from blood. The CDR3 nucleotides read TGCAGCGTTGTTGGACAGGGGAACACCGGGGAGCTGTTTTTT. This gives the protein CSVVGQGNTGELFF.